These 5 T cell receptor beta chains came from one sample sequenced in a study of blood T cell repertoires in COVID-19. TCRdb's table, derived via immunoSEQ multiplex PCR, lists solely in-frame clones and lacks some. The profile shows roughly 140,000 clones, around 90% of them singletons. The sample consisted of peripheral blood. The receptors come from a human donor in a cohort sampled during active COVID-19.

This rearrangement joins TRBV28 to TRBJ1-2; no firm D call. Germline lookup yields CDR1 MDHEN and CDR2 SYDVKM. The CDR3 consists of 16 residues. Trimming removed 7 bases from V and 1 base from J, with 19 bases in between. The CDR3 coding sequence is TGTGCCAGCACTTTGGGAGCGGGAGATTATAACTATGGCTACACCTTC. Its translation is CASTLGAGDYNYGYTF.

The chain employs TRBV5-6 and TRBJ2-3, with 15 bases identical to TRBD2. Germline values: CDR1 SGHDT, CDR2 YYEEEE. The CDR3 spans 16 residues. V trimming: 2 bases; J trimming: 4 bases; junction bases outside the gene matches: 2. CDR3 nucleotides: TGTGCCAGCAGCTTCGGGACTAGCGGGGGGTCAGATACGCAGTATTTT. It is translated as CASSFGTSGGSDTQYF.

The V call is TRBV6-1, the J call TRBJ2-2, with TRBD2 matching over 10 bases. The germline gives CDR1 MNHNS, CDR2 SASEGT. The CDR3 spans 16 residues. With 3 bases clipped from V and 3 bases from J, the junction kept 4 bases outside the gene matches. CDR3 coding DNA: TGTGCCAGCAGTGAGAGGACTAGCGGAGACACCGGGGAGCTGTTTTTT. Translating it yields CASSERTSGDTGELFF.

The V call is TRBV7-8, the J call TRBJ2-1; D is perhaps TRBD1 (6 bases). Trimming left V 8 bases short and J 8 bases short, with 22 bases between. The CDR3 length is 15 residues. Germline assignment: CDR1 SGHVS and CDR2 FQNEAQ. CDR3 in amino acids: CASQGMGGWQDEQFF. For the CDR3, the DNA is TGTGCCAGCCAGGGGATGGGCGGGTGGCAGGATGAGCAGTTCTTC. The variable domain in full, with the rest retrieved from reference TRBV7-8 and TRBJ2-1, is GAGVSQSPRYKVAKRGQDVALRCDPISGHVSLFWYQQALGQGPEFLTYFQNEAQLDKSGLPSDRFFAERPEGSVSTLKIQRTQQEDSAVYLCASQGMGGWQDEQFFGPGTRLTVL.

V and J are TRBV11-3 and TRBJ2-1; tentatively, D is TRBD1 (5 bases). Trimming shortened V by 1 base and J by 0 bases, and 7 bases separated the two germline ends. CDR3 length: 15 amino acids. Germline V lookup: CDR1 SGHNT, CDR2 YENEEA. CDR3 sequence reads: CASSLGGSSYNEQFF. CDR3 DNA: TGTGCCAGCAGCTTAGGGGGCTCCTCCTACAATGAGCAGTTCTTC.